These 2 T cell receptor beta chains came from one sample sequenced in a study of blood T cells in healthy people across ages. A J-beta primer mix and a sample-barcoded 5' primer were used in a second PCR of about 7 to 12 cycles. Each CDR3 protein gets one entry after TCRdb re-called the 5' RACE reads with MiXCR. The sample has fewer than 1,200,000 distinct CDR3 sequences; under 30% are singletons. The sample was also linked to a second study, of T cells of mothers and their children.

Sequencing was carried out using blood. The receptor source for this set is a girl aged 2 to 10 in good health.

This clonotype was detected only a few times. The V and J genes are TRBV25-1 and TRBJ2-7; 11 bases agree with TRBD2. Near its end, the DNA agrees better with TRBJ2-1, so the J call may be wrong. The CDR3 spans 15 residues. Germline CDR1 is MGHDK and CDR2 is SYGVNS. The DNA of the CDR3 is TGTGCCAGCAGTGAGACTAGCGGGGCCTTCAATGAGCAGTTCTTC. It codes for CASSETSGAFNEQFF.

This clonotype was seen just once. The J gene is TRBJ1-2, the V gene TRBV12-3 or TRBV12-4; possible D gene TRBD1, 6 bases. This CDR3 has 15 amino acids. V was cut by 5 bases and J by 3 bases, with 16 bases left in between. CDR3 DNA: TGTGCCAGCAGTGCGCAGGGGCGCCCCCACTATGGCTACACCTTC. Protein sequence: CASSAQGRPHYGYTF.